The 2 T cell receptor beta chains below come from one sample, sequenced in a study of T cell responses to AZD1222 COVID-19 vaccine. Clones were read by immunoSEQ multiplex PCR, and TCRdb kept only the in-frame ones, dropping some. Of around 200,000 clones listed, under 95% are singletons. The specimen was peripheral blood, collected 28 days after the second AZD1222 dose. Receptors were obtained from an adult who received the AZD1222 COVID-19 vaccine.

The chain carries TRBV2 and TRBJ1-1; tentative D call: TRBD1 (5 bases). CDR1 SNHLY and CDR2 FYNNEI come from the germline V gene. This CDR3 has 14 amino acids. With 3 bases removed from V and 0 bases from J, the gap between germline ends came to 8 bases. Here the CDR3 reads CASSDRVMNTEAFF. As DNA, the CDR3 is TGTGCCAGCAGTGACAGGGTGATGAACACTGAAGCTTTCTTT.

The chain joins TRBV16 to TRBJ1-2; D ambiguous. The CDR3 spans 13 residues. The germline V gene has CDR1 KGHSY and CDR2 FQNENV. Trimming took 8 bases from V and 4 from J, leaving 14 bases between them. Here the CDR3 reads CASANDGVYGYTF. Written as DNA, the CDR3 is TGTGCCAGCGCTAATGACGGGGTCTATGGCTACACCTTC.